Below, 3 T cell receptor beta chains from the same sample are listed, as sequenced in a study of T cell changes during pregnancy in multiple sclerosis. This table comes from immunoSEQ multiplex PCR, and its TCRdb copy is limited to in-frame clones, with some not included. The table includes tens of thousands of clones, approximately 88% detected once. The sequencing used CD4+ T cells from peripheral blood mononuclear cells, collected in the first trimester of pregnancy. These receptors all come from a female donor with multiple sclerosis, enrolled in a pregnancy study.

The chain has TRBV5-1 and TRBJ2-6; 9 positions agree with TRBD1. CDR1 and CDR2 from the germline V gene are SGHRS and YFSETQ. V lost 3 bases and J lost 0; bases outside the gene matches: 1. CDR3 length: 16 amino acids. The CDR3 DNA follows: TGCGCCAGCAGCTCGGGACAGGGCTCTGGGGCCAACGTCCTGACTTTC. Translation: CASSSGQGSGANVLTF.

The chain uses TRBV5-1 and TRBJ1-1, with D perhaps TRBD1 (5 bases). From germline, CDR1 is SGHRS and CDR2 YFSETQ. Trimming took off 0 bases at V and 0 bases at J, with 12 bases between the two ends. This CDR3 region has 16 residues. The chain's CDR3 is CASSLAHRSMNTEAFF. The CDR3 nucleotides read TGCGCCAGCAGCTTGGCTCACAGGTCCATGAACACTGAAGCTTTCTTT.

The chain combines TRBV5-1 with TRBJ2-5; tentative D call: TRBD1 (7 bases). Deletions cut 4 bases from V and 6 bases from J, with 13 bases between. The germline V gene has CDR1 SGHRS and CDR2 YFSETQ. The CDR3 extends over 13 amino acids. The CDR3 here is CASSAGQTQTQYF. The CDR3 DNA follows: TGCGCCAGCAGCGCGGGACAGACCCAGACCCAGTACTTC.